This TCR beta chain was identified during a study of blood T cell repertoires in COVID-19. Across the study: Whether acute or convalescent, the COVID-19 samples came from the United States, Italy and Spain. T cells, B-cell-depleted T cells, or PBMCs provided the cDNA or gDNA that served as material.

Germline V lookup: CDR1 MNHNY, CDR2 SVGAGI (reference sequence). This CDR3 is 16 amino acids long. As handled by the study authors: The authors estimated nucleated cell counts from reference gene primer amplification. TCRdb's copy holds only in-frame clones and misses some; the assay was immunoSEQ multiplex PCR. The DNA gave D and trimming, while V, J and clone size come from that table. The repertoire includes some 240,000 clones, approximately 91% of them detected once, and less than 7.5% sits in the top ten. The sequencing sample was made of peripheral blood. This receptor was taken from a man aged 55 to 70 who had recovered from COVID-19. The chain uses TRBV6-6 and TRBJ1-2, with a possible D match to TRBD1 (5 bases). Written as DNA, the CDR3 is TGTGAGAGCAGACTAGCCCAGGGAGAGGCAAACTATGGCTACACCTTC. Encoded protein: CESRLAQGEANYGYTF.